This T cell receptor (beta chain) was captured by sequencing in a study of shared clonotypes between healthy human individuals. Naive-designated CD8 cells lacked CD45RO, were positively enriched for CCR7, and omitted terminally differentiated effector memory CD45RA+ cells. The CDR3 runs 15 residues. The trim removed 5 bases at V and 4 bases at J, leaving 8 bases unmatched. Germline CDR1 reads SEHNR; CDR2 reads FQNEAQ (reference sequence). Method: immunoSEQ multiplex PCR; TCRdb's copy keeps in-frame clones and lacks some. The table has about 680,000 clones, about 92% seen once; the top ten hold approximately 24%.

The chain is built from TRBV7-9 and TRBJ2-3, with 8 bases identical to TRBD2. The receptor's source is a man aged 30 to 45 in good health. The source material was naive CD8+ T cells sorted from blood. In DNA form, the CDR3 reads TGTGCCAGCAGCGCCACAGCGGGAGTTGCAGATACGCAGTATTTT. Translated, it gives CASSATAGVADTQYF. Full variable domain (missing parts from reference TRBV7-9 and TRBJ2-3): DTGVSQNPRHKITKRGQNVTFRCDPISEHNRLYWYRQTLGQGPEFLTYFQNEAQLEKSRLLSDRFSAERPKGSFSTLEIQRTEQGDSAMYLCASSATAGVADTQYFGPGTRLTVL.